This T cell receptor beta chain was identified in a study of cytomegalovirus exposure and HLA in healthy donors. Losses at the gene ends were 0 bases for V and 4 bases for J; bases not matched to a gene: 9. CDR3 size: 17 residues. Germline values: CDR1 SGHTA, CDR2 FQGNSA. The PCR ran on 60 Vbeta and 13 Jbeta primers. Clones were sequenced by immunoSEQ multiplex PCR, and TCRdb holds only the in-frame ones, with some missing. The table records around 200,000 clones, under 80% of them present only once. Study-level points and caveats: A few CMV-associated chains proved CMV antigen-specific in vitro. Solely CMV serostatus was available to characterize immune exposure. TCR beta chain V- and J-gene trimming was linked, in a later analysis, to a missense variant in DCLRE1C.

As to this clone: The antigen is not known.

The V gene is TRBV7-2, the J gene TRBJ2-3; TRBD2 aligns across 8 bases. The origin of this receptor is a girl aged 2 to 9 in good health and CMV-seronegative. Material: PBMCs. As DNA, the CDR3 is TGTGCCAGCAGCTTAGCTAGGGGGACTAGGTCTTCAGATACGCAGTATTTT. Protein sequence: CASSLARGTRSSDTQYF.